The TCR beta chain described here comes from a study of blood T cell repertoires in COVID-19. CDR1 is SGHNT, CDR2 YYREEE, per germline (reference sequence). V shed 4 bases, J shed 2 bases, and the junction held 9 bases outside the gene matches. CDR3 length: 15 amino acids. Study processing details: Reference gene primers were amplified, and this amplification served to estimate nucleated cell counts. This table comes from immunoSEQ multiplex PCR, and its TCRdb copy is limited to in-frame clones, with some not included. Clonal size and the V and J genes are those of that table, whereas D and trimming came from the DNA. Among 130,000 to 150,000 clones, 70% to 90% were seen once, and the ten largest hold roughly 2.6%.

Input material: peripheral blood. The sequence was collected from a human donor with acute or convalescent COVID-19. The donor label of this sample is uncertain. The gene calls are TRBV5-4 and TRBJ2-7; 7 bases match TRBD1. The CDR3 loop reads CASSTGTAFTYEQYF. The DNA for the CDR3 is TGTGCCAGCAGCACCGGGACAGCCTTCACCTACGAGCAGTACTTC. Full variable domain (rest looked up from reference TRBV5-4 and TRBJ2-7): ETGVTQSPTHLIKTRGQQVTLRCSSQSGHNTVSWYQQALGQGPQFIFQYYREEENGRGNFPPRFSGLQFPNYSSELNVNALELDDSALYLCASSTGTAFTYEQYFGPGTRLTVT.